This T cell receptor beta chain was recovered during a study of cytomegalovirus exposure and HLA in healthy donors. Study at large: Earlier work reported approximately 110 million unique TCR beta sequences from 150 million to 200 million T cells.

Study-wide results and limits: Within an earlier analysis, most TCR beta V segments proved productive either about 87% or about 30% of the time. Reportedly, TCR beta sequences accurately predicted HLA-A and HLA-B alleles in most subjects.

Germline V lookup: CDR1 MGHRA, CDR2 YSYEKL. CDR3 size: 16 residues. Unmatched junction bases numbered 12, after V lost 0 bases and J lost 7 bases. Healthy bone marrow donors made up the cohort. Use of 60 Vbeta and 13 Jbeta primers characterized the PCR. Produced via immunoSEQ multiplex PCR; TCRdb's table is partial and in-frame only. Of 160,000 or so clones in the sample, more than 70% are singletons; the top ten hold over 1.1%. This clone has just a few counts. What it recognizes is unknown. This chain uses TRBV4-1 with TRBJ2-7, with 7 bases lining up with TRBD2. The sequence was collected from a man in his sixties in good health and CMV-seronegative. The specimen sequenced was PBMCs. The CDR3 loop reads CASSQDVVGASGEQYF. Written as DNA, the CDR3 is TGCGCCAGCAGCCAAGACGTCGTTGGGGCTAGCGGAGAGCAGTACTTC.